The T cell receptor beta chain under discussion was sequenced for a study of shared clonotypes between healthy human individuals. On this clone itself: The same CDR3 can be traced to other DNA sequences in this sample.

The method was immunoSEQ multiplex PCR; TCRdb's version includes in-frame clones alone and lacks a portion of them. The data show more than 2,000,000 clones, around 94% seen once. V trimming: 1 base; J trimming: 4 bases; junction bases outside the gene matches: 4. The germline CDR1 and CDR2 sequences are SGHRS and YFSETQ. CDR3 length: 14 residues. Sequenced sample: naive CD4+ T cells sorted from blood. Subset indicated: CD45RA+ positively selected. This sequence originates from a man aged 18 to 30 in good health. This chain links TRBV5-1 with TRBJ2-5, with 7 bases fitting TRBD1. The CDR3 reads CASSLTGVGETQYF. The CDR3 DNA reads TGCGCCAGCAGCTTGACAGGGGTGGGAGAGACCCAGTACTTC.